The clone carrying this T cell receptor (beta chain) came up many times. Germline trimming cut 7 bases from V and 2 bases from J; bases unmatched to any gene: 4. This CDR3 has 13 residues. Germline-derived CDR1 and CDR2 are WSHSY and SAAADI. These data come from a study of T cells in Graves' hyperthyroidism and ophthalmopathy. The CDR3 regions of TCR beta were amplified from RNA transcripts. An initial round of RT-PCR targeting the TCR CDR3 relied on the HTBI primer set. TCRdb reprocessed the multiplex PCR reads with MiXCR, giving one entry per CDR3 protein. The sample has under 450,000 distinct CDR3 sequences; around a sixth are singletons.

The chain has TRBV10-2 and TRBJ2-7; 8 bases match TRBD2. This receptor was obtained from a young woman with Graves' hyperthyroidism. Sample: blood. CDR3 in amino acids: CASKTSGTYEQYF. The CDR3 nucleotides are TGCGCCAGCAAAACTAGCGGAACCTACGAGCAGTACTTC.